The source of this T cell receptor beta chain is a study of cytomegalovirus exposure and HLA in healthy donors. Primers for the PCR totalled 60 Vbeta and 13 Jbeta. Measured with immunoSEQ multiplex PCR; TCRdb has only the in-frame clones, and not every one. Of 150,000 to 200,000 clones detected, about 80% appear once; the ten largest clones hold 4.4%. Losses at the gene ends were 0 bases for V and 5 bases for J; bases not matched to a gene: 8. Germline V CDR1 and CDR2: MNHEY, SVGAGI. The CDR3 spans 16 residues. Regarding the study as a whole: Presence/absence analyses treated sequencing depth as roughly uniform across donors. The study flagged roughly 160 TCR beta chains as cytomegalovirus-associated.

As concerns this clone: Its antigen is still unknown.

The chain recombines TRBV6-5 with TRBJ2-5; the match to TRBD2 covers 8 bases. The sequencing input was PBMCs. This clonotype originated in a woman aged 25 to 39 in good health and CMV-seropositive. CDR3 loop: CASSYSGGRIGETQYF. The CDR3 nucleotides read TGTGCCAGCAGTTACTCTGGCGGGAGGATAGGGGAGACCCAGTACTTC.